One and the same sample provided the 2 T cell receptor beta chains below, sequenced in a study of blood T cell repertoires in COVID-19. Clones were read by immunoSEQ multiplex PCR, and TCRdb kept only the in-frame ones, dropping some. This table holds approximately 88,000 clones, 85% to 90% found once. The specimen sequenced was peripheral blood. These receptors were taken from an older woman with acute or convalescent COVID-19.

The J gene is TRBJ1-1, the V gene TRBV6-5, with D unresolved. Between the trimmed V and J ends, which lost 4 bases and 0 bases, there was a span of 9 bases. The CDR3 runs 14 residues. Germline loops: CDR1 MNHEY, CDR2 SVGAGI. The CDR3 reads CASSSEGMNTEAFF. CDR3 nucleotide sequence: TGTGCCAGCAGTTCGGAGGGTATGAACACTGAAGCTTTCTTT.

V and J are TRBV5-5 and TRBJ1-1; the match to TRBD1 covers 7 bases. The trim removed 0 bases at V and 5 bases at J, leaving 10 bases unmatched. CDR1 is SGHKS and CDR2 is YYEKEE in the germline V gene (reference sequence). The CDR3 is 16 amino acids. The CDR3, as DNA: TGTGCCAGCAGCTTGGGGAACAGGGGAATTCAGACTGAAGCTTTCTTT. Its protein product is CASSLGNRGIQTEAFF.